This T cell receptor beta chain was observed in a study of T cell clonality in common variable immunodeficiency. Overall study results and limits: Shared TCRbeta clones were fewer between CVID subjects than controls.

Only a few counts were recorded for this clone. Its antigen remains unknown. The observed sequence ends 3 residues before the CDR3 terminus, with the missing tail filled in from the germline J gene. Per the germline V gene, CDR1 is SNHLY and CDR2 is FYNNEI. This CDR3 is built from 17 residues. Method: immunoSEQ multiplex PCR; TCRdb's copy keeps in-frame clones and lacks some. This sample has approximately 37,000 clones, each found more than once. The chain links TRBV2 to TRBJ1-4; TRBD1 is a possible D gene (6 bases). The sequenced material came from peripheral blood mononuclear cells. This sequence originates from a person aged 18-70 years in good health. The sequenced CDR3 bases are TGTGCCAGCAGTGGGGGGCGGGGGGGCTCTGGGGCCAACGTA. This encodes CASSGGRGGSGANV. The whole CDR3 protein reads CASSGGRGGSGANVLFF.